This TCR beta chain was observed in a study of blood T cell repertoires in COVID-19. The CDR3 contains 15 residues. Germline V gene lookup returns CDR1 MDHEN and CDR2 SYDVKM. Losses at the gene ends were 2 bases for V and 5 bases for J; bases not matched to a gene: 6. TCRdb keeps only in-frame clones here, not all; method: immunoSEQ multiplex PCR. The sample holds about 46,000 clones; about 89% are singletons and the top ten take about a sixth. The receptor was isolated from a human donor in a cohort sampled during active COVID-19. V usage is TRBV28 and J usage is TRBJ2-7; TRBD2 matches at 10 bases. Sequences were obtained from peripheral blood. The CDR3 is CASSLRSSGSHEQYF. CDR3 bases: TGTGCCAGCAGTTTAAGATCTAGCGGGAGCCACGAGCAGTACTTC.